The 22 T cell receptor beta chains listed next were all sequenced from one sample in a study of radiotherapy plus CTLA-4 blockade in lung cancer (dated by TCRdb to the late 2010s). Library preparation used the immunoSEQ multiplex PCR assay. TCRdb's version of the immuneACCESS table is confined to in-frame rearrangements and falls short of the full clone set. An unresolved V gene accounts for under half of the shortfall where checked; the remainder is of unknown origin. The sample table holds some 100,000 clones, of which 65% to 85% were seen once. In total, the top ten clones hold about 5% of the sample. The material was peripheral blood, obtained from a patient treated with radiotherapy plus ipilimumab. These receptor sequences come from a human donor with non-small cell lung cancer who had a partial response to radiotherapy plus ipilimumab.

In this sample, this clone turned up once. The CDR3 loop reads CASSMGLAGGYEQYF. The CDR3 DNA reads as TGTGCCAGTAGTATGGGACTAGCGGGAGGGTACGAGCAGTACTTC. The chain recombines TRBV19 with TRBJ2-7; 16 bases line up with TRBD2. The CDR3 is 15 amino acids. Germline V gene lookup returns CDR1 LNHDA and CDR2 SQIVND (reference sequence). V gave up 3 bases and J gave up 4 bases; unmatched junction bases: 0.

This clone has a handful of counts. The chain uses TRBV28 and TRBJ1-5; the D gene is possibly TRBD1 (6 bases). Trimming left V 2 bases short and J 0 bases short, with 17 bases between. This CDR3 is 18 amino acids long. Germline CDR1 reads MDHEN; CDR2 reads SYDVKM. The CDR3 loop reads CASSLARFRGYSNQPQHF. As DNA, the CDR3 is TGTGCCAGCAGTTTAGCTCGCTTCAGGGGTTATAGCAATCAGCCCCAGCATTTT.

The J gene is TRBJ1-3, the V gene TRBV9; D may be TRBD1 (5 bases). Trimming left V 0 bases short and J 4 bases short, with 11 bases between. This CDR3 is 15 amino acids long. Germline values: CDR1 SGDLS, CDR2 YYNGEE. The CDR3 region is CASSVEGLSGNTIYF. The CDR3, as DNA: TGTGCCAGCAGCGTAGAGGGGCTCTCAGGAAACACCATATATTTT.

The chain has TRBV9 and TRBJ2-1; D is perhaps TRBD1 (6 bases). Trimming took off 3 bases at V and 7 bases at J, with 14 bases between the two ends. The germline V gene has CDR1 SGDLS and CDR2 YYNGEE. The CDR3 is 14 residues long. CDR3 sequence (DNA): TGTGCCAGCAGCGCGGGACAAGTCTTAAATGAGCAGTTCTTC. Translating gives CASSAGQVLNEQFF.

The chain links TRBV5-4 to TRBJ2-1; TRBD2 matches at 14 bases. V lost 4 bases to trimming and J lost 9 bases; unmatched junction nucleotides: 9. The CDR3 loop spans 16 amino acids. Per germline, CDR1 SGHNT and CDR2 YYREEE (reference sequence). This CDR3 reads CASSLPGLAGEGEQFF. Written as DNA, the CDR3 is TGTGCCAGCAGCCTGCCGGGACTAGCGGGAGAGGGTGAGCAGTTCTTC.

V gene TRBV6-1 combines with J gene TRBJ1-4, with TRBD1 matching 7 bases. The CDR3 runs to 16 residues. Unmatched junction bases numbered 6, after V lost 2 bases and J lost 3 bases. Germline CDR1 and CDR2: MNHNS and SASEGT. The CDR3 nucleotides are TGTGCCAGCAGTGAATCTAAGGGGGCGGCTAATGAAAAACTGTTTTTT. It is translated as CASSESKGAANEKLFF.

V and J are TRBV7-2 and TRBJ2-7; 9 nucleotides match TRBD1. This CDR3 spans 14 amino acids. Per the germline V gene, CDR1 is SGHTA and CDR2 is FQGNSA. Unmatched junction bases numbered 2, after V lost 1 base and J lost 4 bases. The CDR3 spells CASSLVGTGYEQYV. For the CDR3, the DNA is TGTGCCAGCAGCTTAGTGGGGACAGGGTACGAGCAGTACGTC.

The chain uses TRBV10-3 and TRBJ2-3; D may be TRBD2 (6 bases). Per the germline V gene, CDR1 is ENHRY and CDR2 is SYGVKD. The CDR3 is made up of 14 amino acids. Trimming shortened V by 9 bases and J by 1 base, and 14 bases separated the two germline ends. The CDR3 DNA sequence: TGTGCCATGGGGACTGACCTAGGCACAGATACGCAGTATTTT. It is translated as CAMGTDLGTDTQYF.

V and J are TRBV19 and TRBJ1-5, with 9 nucleotides matching TRBD1. The CDR3 length is 15 residues. Germline CDR1 reads LNHDA; CDR2 reads SQIVND (reference sequence). V lost 6 bases to trimming and J lost 6 bases; unmatched junction nucleotides: 9. Here the CDR3 DNA reads TGTGCCAGTAGCCCCCGGGACAGGGCTAGTCAGCCCCAGCATTTT. Amino acids: CASSPRDRASQPQHF. The full variable domain, with the rest looked up from reference TRBV19 and TRBJ1-5, is DGGITQSPKYLFRKEGQNVTLSCEQNLNHDAMYWYRQDPGQGLRLIYYSQIVNDFQKGDIAEGYSVSREKKESFPLTVTSAQKNPTAFYLCASSPRDRASQPQHFGDGTRLSIL.

J is TRBJ1-1 and V is TRBV7-9, with a possible D match to TRBD1 (5 bases). CDR3 size: 15 residues. The V gene's germline CDR1 is SEHNR and CDR2 FQNEAQ (reference sequence). V was cut by 0 bases and J by 2 bases, with 10 bases left in between. The CDR3 DNA reads TGTGCCAGCAGCTTAGCTGGGGCAGACAACACTGAAGCTTTCTTT. Translating it yields CASSLAGADNTEAFF.

This rearrangement joins TRBV2 to TRBJ2-2; TRBD1 is a possible D gene (6 bases). The CDR3 totals 15 residues. V lost 5 bases to trimming and J lost 7 bases, with 17 bases between them. The germline gives CDR1 SNHLY, CDR2 FYNNEI. CDR3 nucleotide sequence: TGTGCCAGCAGTTGGGGCAGGGGATCAGGCGGGGAGCTGTTTTTT. Amino acid sequence: CASSWGRGSGGELFF.

In DNA, the CDR3 is TGTGCCAGCAGTTACTCACGGACAGGCGGTGAAAAACTGTTTTTT. Translating it yields CASSYSRTGGEKLFF. This rearrangement joins TRBV6-5 to TRBJ1-4, with 7 bases matching TRBD1. The germline CDR1 and CDR2 sequences are MNHEY and SVGAGI. The CDR3 length is 15 residues. V shed 0 bases and J 7 bases; nucleotides not matched to a gene: 5.

This clone counts as medium-sized (0.01 to 0.1%). The chain combines TRBV5-1 with TRBJ1-4; TRBD1 agrees at 7 bases. The V gene end was trimmed by 4 bases and the J gene end by 8 bases; junction bases not matched to a gene: 8. Germline-derived CDR1 and CDR2 are SGHRS and YFSETQ. The CDR3 is 14 amino acids. CDR3 sequence (DNA): TGCGCCAGCAGCCAAAAAGGACAGGACGAAAAACTGTTTTTT. Its translation is CASSQKGQDEKLFF.

The rearrangement uses TRBV6-5 and TRBJ1-1, with D tentatively TRBD1 (5 bases). Trimming took off 2 bases at V and 4 bases at J, with 8 bases between the two ends. The CDR3 loop spans 13 amino acids. The germline V gene has CDR1 MNHEY and CDR2 SVGAGI. In nucleotides, the CDR3 is TGTGCCAGCAGTTACGGGGGGACCACTGAAGCTTTCTTT. It encodes CASSYGGTTEAFF.

The gene calls are TRBV2 and TRBJ1-1; TRBD1 aligns across 7 bases. Unmatched junction bases numbered 4, after V lost 5 bases and J lost 1 base. From germline, CDR1 is SNHLY and CDR2 FYNNEI. This CDR3 region has 14 residues. The CDR3 here is CASSNRGENTEAFF. CDR3 coding DNA: TGTGCCAGCAGTAACAGGGGCGAGAACACTGAAGCTTTCTTT.

V and J are TRBV28 and TRBJ2-7; D perhaps matches TRBD1 (6 bases). This CDR3 has 15 residues. V was cut by 5 bases and J by 3 bases, with 17 bases left in between. Germline values: CDR1 MDHEN, CDR2 SYDVKM. The CDR3 here is CASSPRGRGVYEQYF. In DNA form, the CDR3 reads TGTGCCAGCAGTCCCCGCGGCAGGGGCGTCTACGAGCAGTACTTC.

The V and J genes are TRBV27 and TRBJ1-2, with D perhaps matching TRBD1 (5 bases). Germline V CDR1 and CDR2: MNHEY, SMNVEV (reference sequence). V dropped 6 bases and J dropped 5 bases, with 13 bases sitting between them. This CDR3 spans 13 amino acids. The CDR3 is CASRRPGGYGYTF. The CDR3 region has the DNA TGTGCCAGCAGAAGGCCGGGGGGATATGGCTACACCTTC.

The gene calls are TRBV10-3 and TRBJ2-5, with a possible D match to TRBD1 (5 bases). This CDR3 contains 14 residues. The V gene lost 2 bases and the J gene lost 5 bases, with 12 bases spanning the gap. CDR1 and CDR2 (germline): ENHRY, SYGVKD. The CDR3 spells CAISETGAVETQYF. In nucleotides, the CDR3 is TGTGCCATCAGTGAGACTGGGGCGGTGGAGACCCAGTACTTC.

CDR3 protein: CSGGQGSSYEQYF. The CDR3 DNA reads TGCAGCGGGGGACAGGGGAGCTCCTACGAGCAGTACTTC. This rearrangement joins TRBV29-1 to TRBJ2-7, with 10 bases matching TRBD1. This CDR3 comprises 13 residues. After removal of 7 bases from V and 0 bases from J, the junction contained 3 bases not matched to a gene. Germline values: CDR1 SQVTM, CDR2 ANQGSEA.

The chain is built from TRBV6-1 and TRBJ1-2, with D unclear. Germline V gene data show CDR1 as MNHNS and CDR2 as SASEGT. This CDR3 has 12 residues. V lost 3 bases, J lost 8 bases, and 10 bases lay in between. CDR3 in amino acids: CASSETPVGYTF. CDR3 bases: TGTGCCAGCAGTGAGACTCCAGTAGGCTACACCTTC.

In this sample, this clone turned up once. The rearrangement uses TRBV12-5 and TRBJ2-5, with 8 nucleotides matching TRBD1. The J call may be faulty, since TRBJ2-7 better matches the DNA end. Germline values: CDR1 LGHNT, CDR2 FRNRAP. The CDR3 runs to 15 residues. CDR3 residues: CASGLEQGGPYEQYF. Written as DNA, the CDR3 is TGTGCTAGTGGTTTGGAACAGGGGGGCCCCTACGAGCAGTACTTC.

This clone has more than one count but fewer than ten. V and J are TRBV28 and TRBJ1-1; 8 nucleotides agree with TRBD1. Germline V CDR1 and CDR2: MDHEN, SYDVKM. Trimming took 2 bases from V and 5 from J; bases not matched to a gene: 16. The CDR3 has 18 residues. DNA of the CDR3: TGTGCCAGCAGTTTAATGGGAGCAGGGGGCGATCCGGGTACTGAAGCTTTCTTT. It encodes CASSLMGAGGDPGTEAFF.